This TCR beta chain derives from a study of T-cell reconstitution after alpha-beta-depleted transplantation in children. Unique molecular identifiers featured in how the TCRbeta library was prepared. MiXCR was run by TCRdb on the PCR reads, yielding one entry per CDR3 protein. The sample carries around 250,000 distinct CDR3 sequences, more than 20% recorded once. V trimming: 0 bases; J trimming: 4 bases; junction bases outside the gene matches: 4. This CDR3 has 15 residues. The germline V gene has CDR1 SGDLS and CDR2 YYNGEE. General study results and limits: Where alpha-beta T cells came from about two months after transplant was reportedly several hundred expanded graft clones. High day-60 TCRbeta diversity in some patients came from surviving recipient T cells and thymic progenitors.

At least ten counts were recorded for this clonotype. What it binds is unknown. The TCR comes from a girl aged 2 to 9 with Fanconi anemia, due to receive a stem cell transplant. The V call is TRBV9, the J call TRBJ2-1; the match to TRBD2 covers 7 bases. Sample: PBMCs, taken before TCRalphabeta/CD19-depleted stem cell transplant. CDR3 in amino acids: CASSVAGGWYNEQFF. CDR3 bases: TGTGCCAGCAGCGTAGCGGGGGGTTGGTACAATGAGCAGTTCTTC.